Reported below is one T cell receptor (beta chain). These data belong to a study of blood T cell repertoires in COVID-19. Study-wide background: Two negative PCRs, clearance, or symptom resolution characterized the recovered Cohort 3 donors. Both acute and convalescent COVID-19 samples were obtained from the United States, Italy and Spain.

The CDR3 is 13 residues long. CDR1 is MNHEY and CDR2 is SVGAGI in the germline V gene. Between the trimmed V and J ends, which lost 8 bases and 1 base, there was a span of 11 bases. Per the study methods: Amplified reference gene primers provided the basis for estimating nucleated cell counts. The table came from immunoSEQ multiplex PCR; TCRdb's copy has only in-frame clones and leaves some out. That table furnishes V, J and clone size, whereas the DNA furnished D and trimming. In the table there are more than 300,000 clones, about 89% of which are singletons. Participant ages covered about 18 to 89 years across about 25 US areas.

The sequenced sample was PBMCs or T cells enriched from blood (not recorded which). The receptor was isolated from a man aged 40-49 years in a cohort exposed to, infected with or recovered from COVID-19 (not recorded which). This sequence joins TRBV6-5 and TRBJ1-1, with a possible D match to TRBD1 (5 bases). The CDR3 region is CASAPQENTEAFF. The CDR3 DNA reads TGTGCCAGCGCCCCACAGGAGAACACTGAAGCTTTCTTT.